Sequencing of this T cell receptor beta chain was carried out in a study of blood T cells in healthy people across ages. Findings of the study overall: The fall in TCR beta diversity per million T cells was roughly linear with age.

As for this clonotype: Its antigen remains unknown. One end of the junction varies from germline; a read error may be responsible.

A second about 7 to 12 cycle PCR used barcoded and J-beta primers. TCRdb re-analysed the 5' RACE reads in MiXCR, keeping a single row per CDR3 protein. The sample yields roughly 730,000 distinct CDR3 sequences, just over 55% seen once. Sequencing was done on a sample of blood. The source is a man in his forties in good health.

Here the CDR3 reads CACGFKGQAKNIQYF. The DNA for the CDR3 is TGTGCTTGTGGTTTTAAGGGACAGGCCAAAAACATTCAGTACTTC. V and J are TRBV12-5 and TRBJ2-4; TRBD1 matches 7 bases. The CDR3 has 15 amino acids. From germline, CDR1 is LGHNT and CDR2 FRNRAP.